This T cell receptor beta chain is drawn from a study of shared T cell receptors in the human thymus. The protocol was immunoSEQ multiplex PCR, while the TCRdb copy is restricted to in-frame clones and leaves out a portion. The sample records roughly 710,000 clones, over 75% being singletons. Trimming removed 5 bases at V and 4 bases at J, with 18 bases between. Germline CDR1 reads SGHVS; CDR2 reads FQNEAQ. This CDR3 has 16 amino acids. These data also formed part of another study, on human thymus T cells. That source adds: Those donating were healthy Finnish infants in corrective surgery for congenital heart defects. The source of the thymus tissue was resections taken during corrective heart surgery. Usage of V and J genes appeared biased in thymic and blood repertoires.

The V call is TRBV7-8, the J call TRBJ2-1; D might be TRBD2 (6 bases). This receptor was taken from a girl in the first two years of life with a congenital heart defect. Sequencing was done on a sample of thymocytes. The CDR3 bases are TGTGCCAGCAGCCCTCTAGCGCCAGTAATGTACAATGAGCAGTTCTTC. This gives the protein CASSPLAPVMYNEQFF.